These 26 T cell receptor beta chains originate from one sample sequenced in a study of T cell responses to AZD1222 COVID-19 vaccine. Assay used: immunoSEQ multiplex PCR; TCRdb lists only in-frame clones, some missing. The sample records about 130,000 clones, over 65% being singletons. Specimen: peripheral blood, collected on day 0 of AZD1222 vaccination. The receptor set was obtained from an adult in good health.

The chain couples TRBV7-9 to TRBJ1-4, with 9 bases fitting TRBD1. Germline V gene sequence: CDR1 SEHNR, CDR2 FQNEAQ (reference sequence). With V trimmed by 5 bases and J by 7 bases, 11 bases remained unmatched. The CDR3 contains 16 residues. The DNA for the CDR3 is TGTGCCAGCAGCCCGCCCACAGGGGGCGCGGTTGAAAAACTGTTTTTT. It specifies CASSPPTGGAVEKLFF.

The chain carries TRBV15 and TRBJ1-5; D is undetermined. Trimming pared 0 bases from V and 5 bases from J, leaving 5 bases between. There are 13 residues in the CDR3. Germline V gene sequence: CDR1 LNHNV, CDR2 YYDKDF (reference sequence). CDR3 residues: CATSREWDQPQHF. The CDR3 DNA sequence: TGTGCCACCAGCAGAGAATGGGATCAGCCCCAGCATTTT. Full variable domain (remainder filled in from reference TRBV15 and TRBJ1-5): DAMVIQNPRYQVTQFGKPVTLSCSQTLNHNVMYWYQQKSSQAPKLLFHYYDKDFNNEADTPDNFQSRRPNTSFCFLDIRSPGLGDTAMYLCATSREWDQPQHFGDGTRLSIL.

CDR3 DNA: TGTGCCAGCAGCTTAGTTCGGGATACGCAGTATTTT. It is translated as CASSLVRDTQYF. V usage is TRBV7-9 and J usage is TRBJ2-3; the D is unclear. CDR3 length: 12 residues. Trimming stripped 1 base from V and 6 bases from J, with 5 bases between. CDR1 is SEHNR and CDR2 is FQNEAQ in the germline V gene (reference sequence). The entire variable domain, with the rest obtained from reference TRBV7-9 and TRBJ2-3, is as follows: DTGVSQNPRHKITKRGQNVTFRCDPISEHNRLYWYRQTLGQGPEFLTYFQNEAQLEKSRLLSDRFSAERPKGSFSTLEIQRTEQGDSAMYLCASSLVRDTQYFGPGTRLTVL.

The rearrangement links TRBV27 to TRBJ2-4; TRBD1 matches 10 bases. Germline V gene sequence: CDR1 MNHEY, CDR2 SMNVEV (reference sequence). Trimming cost V 5 bases and J 0 bases; bases outside gene matches: 7. The CDR3 covers 17 residues. The CDR3 sequence: CASSPRTGGLAKNIQYF. CDR3 nucleotides: TGTGCCAGCAGTCCTAGGACAGGGGGACTAGCCAAAAACATTCAGTACTTC.

The rearrangement uses TRBV30 and TRBJ1-3, with TRBD1 as a possible D gene (5 bases). The V gene's germline CDR1 is GTSNPN and CDR2 SVGIG (reference sequence). This CDR3 comprises 13 residues. The V and J ends lost 4 bases and 2 bases respectively, with 9 bases between them. The CDR3 sequence: CAWNQGAGNTIYF. As DNA, the CDR3 is TGTGCCTGGAACCAGGGAGCTGGAAACACCATATATTTT.

The V gene is TRBV5-1, the J gene TRBJ2-1; 11 bases are shared with TRBD1. Germline V gene data show CDR1 as SGHRS and CDR2 as YFSETQ. Trimming took 3 bases from V and 8 from J; bases not matched to a gene: 10. CDR3 length: 16 residues. CDR3 coding DNA: TGCGCCAGCAGCTGGGTCCCGGACAGGGGGCTTCATGAGCAGTTCTTC. This gives the protein CASSWVPDRGLHEQFF.

This chain uses TRBV19 with TRBJ1-5, with D unclear. This CDR3 region has 17 residues. V lost 4 bases to trimming and J lost 5 bases, with 21 bases between them. Germline CDR1 and CDR2: LNHDA and SQIVND (reference sequence). CDR3 loop: CASSKANTGLIYQPQHF. The CDR3 region has the DNA TGTGCCAGTAGTAAGGCGAACACCGGCCTAATATATCAGCCCCAGCATTTT. Combining the CDR3 with reference TRBV19 and TRBJ1-5 gives the whole variable domain DGGITQSPKYLFRKEGQNVTLSCEQNLNHDAMYWYRQDPGQGLRLIYYSQIVNDFQKGDIAEGYSVSREKKESFPLTVTSAQKNPTAFYLCASSKANTGLIYQPQHFGDGTRLSIL.

CDR3 amino acids: CASREGQGTSGGYTF. The CDR3 nucleotides read TGTGCCAGCAGGGAAGGACAGGGGACGTCTGGGGGCTACACCTTC. This chain links TRBV9 with TRBJ1-2; the match to TRBD1 covers 9 bases. V dropped 5 bases and J dropped 8; count of bases not matched to a gene: 13. CDR3 size: 15 residues. CDR1 is SGDLS, CDR2 YYNGEE, per germline.

The rearrangement uses TRBV5-3 and TRBJ1-1; tentative D call: TRBD1 (5 bases). TRBV5-3 counts as an open reading frame of uncertain function. V was shortened by 0 bases and J by 2 bases, with 11 bases between the two germline ends. This CDR3 comprises 15 residues. CDR3 DNA: TGTGCCAGAAGCTTGGCCTGGGGGATTAACACTGAAGCTTTCTTT. This codes for CARSLAWGINTEAFF.

There are a few counts of this clone. The chain recombines TRBV19 with TRBJ1-1, with D tentatively TRBD1 (6 bases). The CDR3 is 13 amino acids. Germline CDR1 and CDR2: LNHDA and SQIVND (reference sequence). With 4 bases removed from V and 5 bases from J, the gap between germline ends came to 11 bases. CDR3 residues: CASSTLRGTEAFF. The CDR3 DNA follows: TGTGCCAGTAGTACCCTCAGGGGAACTGAAGCTTTCTTT. The full variable domain, in which reference TRBV19 and TRBJ1-1 provide the parts outside the CDR3, is DGGITQSPKYLFRKEGQNVTLSCEQNLNHDAMYWYRQDPGQGLRLIYYSQIVNDFQKGDIAEGYSVSREKKESFPLTVTSAQKNPTAFYLCASSTLRGTEAFFGQGTRLTVV.

The rearrangement uses TRBV3-1 (or the pseudogene TRBV3-2) and TRBJ1-3; D might be TRBD1 (5 bases). Looked up from germline, CDR1 is LGHDT and CDR2 is YNNKEL (reference sequence). The V end was cut by 1 base, the J end by 2 bases, with 12 bases between. This CDR3 region has 16 residues. The CDR3 protein is CASSQGSGGAGNTIYF. The CDR3 coding sequence is TGTGCCAGCAGCCAAGGTAGTGGAGGGGCTGGAAACACCATATATTTT.

V and J are TRBV19 and TRBJ1-5; TRBD1 is a possible D gene (6 bases). The CDR3 totals 15 residues. CDR1 and CDR2 from the germline V gene are LNHDA and SQIVND (reference sequence). V was cut by 4 bases and J by 4 bases, with 14 bases left in between. CDR3 residues: CASSTRGAFNQPQHF. The CDR3 nucleotides read TGTGCCAGTAGTACCCGGGGGGCGTTTAATCAGCCCCAGCATTTT.

CDR3: CASSIPGQGFGSYGYTF. The CDR3 DNA follows: TGTGCCAGCAGCATACCGGGACAGGGTTTCGGAAGCTATGGCTACACCTTC. The V call is TRBV5-4, the J call TRBJ1-2; 9 nucleotides agree with TRBD1. Germline lookup yields CDR1 SGHNT and CDR2 YYREEE (reference sequence). There are 17 residues in the CDR3. The V gene end was trimmed by 4 bases and the J gene end by 4 bases; junction bases not matched to a gene: 14.

The chain links TRBV7-9 to TRBJ2-1; no clear D gene. Trimming removed 1 base at V and 3 bases at J, with 10 bases between. Germline V gene lookup returns CDR1 SEHNR and CDR2 FQNEAQ (reference sequence). This CDR3 spans 15 amino acids. DNA for the CDR3: TGTGCCAGCAGCTTAGGGACGGGTATCTACAATGAGCAGTTCTTC. Protein product: CASSLGTGIYNEQFF.

This chain connects TRBV7-9 to TRBJ2-2; D gene ambiguous. Per germline, CDR1 SEHNR and CDR2 FQNEAQ (reference sequence). V dropped 5 bases and J dropped 9 bases, with 7 bases sitting between them. This CDR3 is 11 amino acids long. The CDR3 loop reads CASSLNRELFF. The CDR3 nucleotides read TGTGCCAGCAGCCTAAACCGGGAGCTGTTTTTT.

The DNA of the CDR3 is TGTGCCATCCTACAAGAGATTAACTATGGCTACACCTTC. Protein: CAILQEINYGYTF. V and J are TRBV10-3 and TRBJ1-2; D is unresolved. The CDR3 has 13 amino acids. V gave up 8 bases and J gave up 1 base, with 11 bases separating them. Germline V gene data show CDR1 as ENHRY and CDR2 as SYGVKD.

This chain links TRBV5-5 with TRBJ1-4, with TRBD1 identical over 8 bases. CDR3 length: 16 residues. V trimming: 5 bases; J trimming: 4 bases; junction bases outside the gene matches: 10. The germline V gene has CDR1 SGHKS and CDR2 YYEKEE (reference sequence). The CDR3 here is CASSLGDRGGNEKLFF. CDR3 nucleotides: TGTGCCAGCAGTTTAGGCGACAGGGGTGGTAATGAAAAACTGTTTTTT.

The V call is TRBV30, the J call TRBJ1-1; maybe TRBD1 (5 bases). V lost 3 bases to trimming and J lost 4 bases, with 15 bases between them. Germline-derived CDR1 and CDR2 are GTSNPN and SVGIG (reference sequence). The CDR3 length is 14 residues. The CDR3 nucleotides are TGTGCCTGGAGCTCGGGCCAGGGAAGCACTGAAGCTTTCTTT. Its protein is CAWSSGQGSTEAFF.

This chain links TRBV5-1 with TRBJ2-7; unclear D gene. In germline, CDR1 is SGHRS, CDR2 YFSETQ. V gave up 4 bases and J gave up 7 bases, with 15 bases separating them. This CDR3 region has 13 residues. CDR3 in amino acids: CASSLGQATEQYF. CDR3 bases: TGCGCCAGCAGCCTCGGCCAGGCCACGGAGCAGTACTTC.

The chain employs TRBV28 and TRBJ1-1; a weak D match, TRBD1 (5 bases). Germline lookup yields CDR1 MDHEN and CDR2 SYDVKM. CDR3 length: 15 amino acids. With 3 bases removed from V and 2 bases from J, the gap between germline ends came to 13 bases. CDR3 DNA sequence: TGTGCCAGCAGTTTCGGAGGAGGGGTCAACACTGAAGCTTTCTTT. Translating it yields CASSFGGGVNTEAFF.

The genes are TRBV6-5 and TRBJ2-7, with 7 positions matching TRBD2. The CDR3 consists of 14 residues. Germline V gives CDR1 MNHEY, CDR2 SVGAGI. Trimming took 6 bases from V and 0 from J; bases not matched to a gene: 5. The CDR3 spells CASRRAGSSYEQYF. CDR3 nucleotide sequence: TGTGCCAGCAGGCGAGCGGGGAGCTCCTACGAGCAGTACTTC.

The table lists this clone with a few counts. This chain connects TRBV5-1 to TRBJ2-1; TRBD1 is a possible D gene (6 bases). This CDR3 is built from 14 residues. Germline V gives CDR1 SGHRS, CDR2 YFSETQ. Trimming removed 3 bases at V and 9 bases at J, with 16 bases between. The chain's CDR3 is CASSSGTRPSEQFF. CDR3 nucleotide sequence: TGCGCCAGCAGCTCCGGGACAAGGCCCTCTGAGCAGTTCTTC.

A remark on this clone: Sequence at one end of the junction differs from germline and may be a read error. The rearrangement uses TRBV28 and TRBJ2-7, with no clear D. Germline assignment: CDR1 MDHEN and CDR2 SYDVKM. The CDR3 contains 15 residues. The CDR3 here is CASTSPPGSSYGQYF. CDR3 nucleotides: TGTGCCAGCACTTCCCCCCCCGGCTCATCCTACGGGCAGTACTTC.

This chain links TRBV7-9 with TRBJ1-3; D is perhaps TRBD1 (5 bases). CDR3 length equals 15 residues. Germline-derived CDR1 and CDR2 are SEHNR and FQNEAQ (reference sequence). V was shortened by 6 bases and J by 0 bases, with 12 bases between the two germline ends. The CDR3 loop reads CASRHGGVSGNTIYF. The CDR3 coding sequence is TGTGCCAGCAGACACGGAGGGGTCTCTGGAAACACCATATATTTT. Complete variable domain (other parts from reference TRBV7-9 and TRBJ1-3): DTGVSQNPRHKITKRGQNVTFRCDPISEHNRLYWYRQTLGQGPEFLTYFQNEAQLEKSRLLSDRFSAERPKGSFSTLEIQRTEQGDSAMYLCASRHGGVSGNTIYFGEGSWLTVV.

The chain links TRBV3-1 (or the pseudogene TRBV3-2) to TRBJ1-1; tentative D call: TRBD1 (6 bases). Looked up from germline, CDR1 is LGHDT and CDR2 is YNNKEL (reference sequence). V lost 3 bases, J lost 11 bases, and 13 bases lay in between. The CDR3 spans 12 residues. In DNA, the CDR3 is TGTGCCAGCAGCCAGAGTAAGGGGGGGGCTTTCTTT. As protein: CASSQSKGGAFF.

The rearrangement joins TRBV4-2 to TRBJ1-1; a possible D gene is TRBD1 (5 bases). Germline CDR1 LGHNA, CDR2 YNFKEQ. This CDR3 has 14 amino acids. V was cut by 2 bases and J by 4 bases, with 11 bases left in between. The CDR3 reads CASSQKVGGTEAFF. CDR3 nucleotide sequence: TGTGCCAGCAGCCAAAAAGTGGGGGGCACTGAAGCTTTCTTT.